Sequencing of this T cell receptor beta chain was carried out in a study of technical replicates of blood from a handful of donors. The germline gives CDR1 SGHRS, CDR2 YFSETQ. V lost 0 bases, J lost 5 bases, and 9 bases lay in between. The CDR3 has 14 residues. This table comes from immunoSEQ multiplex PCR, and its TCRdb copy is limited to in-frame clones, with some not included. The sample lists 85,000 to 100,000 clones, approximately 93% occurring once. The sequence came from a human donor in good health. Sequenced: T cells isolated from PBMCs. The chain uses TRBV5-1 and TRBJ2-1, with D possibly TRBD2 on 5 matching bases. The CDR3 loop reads CASSLAFSDNEQFF. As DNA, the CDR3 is TGCGCCAGCAGCTTGGCCTTTAGCGACAATGAGCAGTTCTTC.